The 13 T cell receptor beta chains below come from one sample, sequenced in a study of blood T cell repertoires in COVID-19. Some clones are missing from TCRdb's copy, which holds only in-frame ones; the method was immunoSEQ multiplex PCR. The repertoire consists of under 130,000 clones, with 65% to 90% occurring once and the leading ten covering more than 4%. What was sequenced was peripheral blood. These receptors originate from a middle-aged man with acute or convalescent COVID-19.

The chain links TRBV28 to TRBJ1-6; weak D call: TRBD1 (6 bases). Germline CDR1 is MDHEN and CDR2 is SYDVKM. Trimming pared 6 bases from V and 8 bases from J, leaving 26 bases between. The CDR3 extends over 18 amino acids. The CDR3 loop is CASRRMPEATGGHSPLHF. The CDR3 coding sequence is TGTGCCAGCAGAAGGATGCCTGAGGCGACAGGTGGGCATTCACCCCTCCACTTT. Drawing the rest from reference TRBV28 and TRBJ1-6, the complete variable domain is DVKVTQSSRYLVKRTGEKVFLECVQDMDHENMFWYRQDPGLGLRLIYFSYDVKMKEKGDIPEGYSVSREKKERFSLILESASTNQTSMYLCASRRMPEATGGHSPLHFGNGTRLTVT.

In this sample, this clone turned up a few times. The V gene is TRBV5-6, the J gene TRBJ1-3, with TRBD1 identical over 9 bases. Germline CDR1 and CDR2: SGHDT and YYEEEE. V gave up 3 bases and J gave up 4 bases; unmatched junction bases: 5. The CDR3 is 15 amino acids. In nucleotides, the CDR3 is TGTGCCAGCAGCTGGGGACAGGGAGCCGGAAACACCATATATTTT. It yields the protein CASSWGQGAGNTIYF.

V usage is TRBV5-6 and J usage is TRBJ2-7; the D gene is possibly TRBD1 (5 bases). Germline CDR1 reads SGHDT; CDR2 reads YYEEEE. The CDR3 contains 15 residues. With 0 bases removed from V and 2 bases from J, the gap between germline ends came to 12 bases. The CDR3, as DNA: TGTGCCAGCAGCTTGGGGGGTGGGGCCACCTACGAGCAGTACTTC. It yields the protein CASSLGGGATYEQYF.

This clone was observed a handful of times. The chain couples TRBV2 to TRBJ2-1, with TRBD2 matching over 11 bases. This CDR3 contains 14 residues. In germline, CDR1 is SNHLY, CDR2 FYNNEI. V lost 7 bases and J lost 7; bases outside the gene matches: 6. The CDR3 DNA is TGTGCCAGCAAGGGACTAGCGGATTTTAATGAGCAGTTCTTC. The encoded protein is CASKGLADFNEQFF. The full variable domain, in which reference TRBV2 and TRBJ2-1 provide the parts outside the CDR3, is EPEVTQTPSHQVTQMGQEVILRCVPISNHLYFYWYRQILGQKVEFLVSFYNNEISEKSEIFDDQFSVERPDGSNFTLKIRSTKLEDSAMYFCASKGLADFNEQFFGPGTRLTVL.

In nucleotides, the CDR3 is TGTGCCACCAGTGATTTCACTAGCGGGAGTTCCATAAAGCAGTTCTTC. It encodes CATSDFTSGSSIKQFF. This chain connects TRBV24-1 to TRBJ2-1, with TRBD2 identical over 11 bases. The CDR3 is made up of 16 amino acids. V was clipped by 1 base and J by 11 bases; unmatched bases: 9. The germline gives CDR1 KGHDR, CDR2 SFDVKD.

This chain joins TRBV4-1 and TRBJ2-5; D unresolved. The germline V gene has CDR1 MGHRA and CDR2 YSYEKL. This CDR3 region has 18 residues. V lost 0 bases to trimming and J lost 2 bases, with 19 bases between them. The CDR3 sequence: CASSQDQRPGPKQETQYF. In DNA form, the CDR3 reads TGCGCCAGCAGCCAAGACCAACGCCCGGGTCCAAAGCAAGAGACCCAGTACTTC.

The chain combines TRBV9 with TRBJ1-2; D gene unclear. Trimming shortened V by 0 bases and J by 4 bases, and 10 bases separated the two germline ends. The CDR3 is 14 residues long. Germline V gene sequence: CDR1 SGDLS, CDR2 YYNGEE. CDR3 sequence reads: CASSVVKSPYGYTF. The CDR3 DNA sequence: TGTGCCAGCAGCGTAGTCAAGAGCCCCTATGGCTACACCTTC.

The CDR3 nucleotides read TGCAGCGTTGAAGTCTCTACAGGGGTTGAGACCCAGTACTTC. Translating it yields CSVEVSTGVETQYF. The chain couples TRBV29-1 to TRBJ2-5, with 7 bases identical to TRBD1. The length of the CDR3 is 14 residues. Germline trimming cut 1 base from V and 5 bases from J; bases unmatched to any gene: 7. Germline lookup yields CDR1 SQVTM and CDR2 ANQGSEA.

This chain connects TRBV19 to TRBJ1-3; 8 bases match TRBD1. CDR1 LNHDA and CDR2 SQIVND come from the germline V gene (reference sequence). This CDR3 has 15 amino acids. J lost 2 bases, V lost 5 bases, and 5 bases had no gene match. Here the CDR3 DNA reads TGTGCCAGTAGTCAGACAGGGGAAGCTGGAAACACCATATATTTT. Protein product: CASSQTGEAGNTIYF.

V gene TRBV5-4 combines with J gene TRBJ2-7; perhaps TRBD2 as D (6 bases). Germline CDR1 reads SGHNT; CDR2 reads YYREEE (reference sequence). V was pared by 4 bases and J by 7 bases, with 9 bases between. The CDR3 loop spans 11 amino acids. The CDR3 DNA reads as TGTGCCAGCAGCGGGGAGGTGGAGCAGTACTTC. Its translation: CASSGEVEQYF.

The chain employs TRBV4-2 and TRBJ1-5; D may be TRBD1 (6 bases). The CDR3 contains 15 residues. Between the trimmed V and J ends, which lost 1 base and 4 bases, there was a span of 11 bases. The germline V gene has CDR1 LGHNA and CDR2 YNFKEQ. The CDR3 DNA reads as TGTGCCAGCAGCCAAGGGACAGATAGAAATCAGCCCCAGCATTTT. It specifies CASSQGTDRNQPQHF.

The chain uses TRBV12-3 or TRBV12-4 and TRBJ1-3; no clear D. The germline V and J ends were trimmed by 2 bases and 16 bases, with 15 bases remaining between them. This CDR3 has 12 amino acids. The DNA of the CDR3 is TGTGCCAGCAGTTTATTGCCGGGAATAAGGTATTTT. Protein: CASSLLPGIRYF.

This clone was counted a single time. The chain has TRBV13 and TRBJ2-4, with 7 bases lining up with TRBD1. The CDR3 runs to 14 residues. Per germline, CDR1 PRHDT and CDR2 FYEKMQ (reference sequence). J gave up 4 bases and V 3 bases, and 3 bases lay outside the gene matches. The CDR3 coding sequence is TGTGCCAGCAGCTTCGGGACAGCAAAAAACATTCAGTACTTC. Its protein is CASSFGTAKNIQYF.